A selection of T cell receptor beta chains follows, all from one sample in a study of shared clonotypes between healthy human individuals. Using immunoSEQ multiplex PCR, the repertoire was profiled, and TCRdb retains in-frame clones only, with some absent. The sample holds around 2,000,000 clones; approximately 95% are singletons and the top ten take 0.1% to 0.15%. Sequencing was carried out using naive CD4+ T cells sorted from blood. The receptors stem from a man aged 18 to 29 in good health. Each CDR3 is given with its conserved first and last residue. A D gene is named only where the DNA matches it firmly. The size field is filled for only some rows; it gives once, few, many or a size class.

j_call cdr3_length v_call d_call clone_size cdr3_aa cdr3_nt
TRBJ1-5 15 TRBV2 . . CASGGTGSWTQPQHF TGTGCCAGCGGGGGAACGGGCAGCTGGACTCAGCCCCAGCATTTT
TRBJ1-3 16 TRBV5-6 . few CASSLRLLSSGNTIYF TGTGCCAGCAGCTTGCGACTCTTGAGCTCTGGAAACACCATATATTTT
TRBJ1-6 14 TRBV28 . . CASSVYSDNSPLHF TGTGCCAGCAGTGTCTACAGCGATAATTCACCCCTCCACTTT
TRBJ2-7 15 TRBV27 . . CASSLGQGVTYEQYF TGTGCCAGCAGTTTAGGGCAGGGAGTAACCTACGAGCAGTACTTC
TRBJ2-5 15 TRBV14 TRBD1 . CASSQTGTGRETQYF TGTGCCAGCAGCCAAACCGGGACAGGGCGCGAGACCCAGTACTTC
TRBJ2-4 15 TRBV7-9 . . CASSAYRSSGNIQYF TGTGCCAGCAGCGCGTACAGGAGCTCGGGAAACATTCAGTACTTC
TRBJ2-2 15 TRBV11-2 . few CASGDGNGNTGELFF TGTGCCAGCGGCGACGGGAACGGGAACACCGGGGAGCTGTTTTTT
TRBJ1-1 13 TRBV5-1 . . CASSSTQNTEAFF TGCGCCAGCAGCTCGACCCAGAACACTGAAGCTTTCTTT
TRBJ2-3 16 TRBV7-2 . . CASSLESGLSTDTQYF TGTGCCAGCAGCTTAGAGAGCGGGCTTAGCACAGATACGCAGTATTTT
TRBJ1-2 13 TRBV18 . . CASSPDSNYGYTF TGTGCCAGCTCACCAGACAGTAACTATGGCTACACCTTC
TRBJ1-1 11 TRBV6-1 . . CASSLDIKAFF TGTGCCAGCAGCCTCGACATCAAGGCTTTCTTT